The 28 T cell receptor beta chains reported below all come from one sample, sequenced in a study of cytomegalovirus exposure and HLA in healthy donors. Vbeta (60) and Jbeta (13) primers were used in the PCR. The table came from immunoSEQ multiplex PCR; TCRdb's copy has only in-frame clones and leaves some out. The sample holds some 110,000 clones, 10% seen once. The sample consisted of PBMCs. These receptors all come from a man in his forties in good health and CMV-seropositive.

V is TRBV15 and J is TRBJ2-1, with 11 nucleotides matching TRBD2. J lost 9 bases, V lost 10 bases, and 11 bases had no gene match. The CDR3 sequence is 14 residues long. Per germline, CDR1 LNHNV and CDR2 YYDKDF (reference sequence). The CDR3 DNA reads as TGTGCCATCCCGGGACTAGCGGTCCAGGCTGAGCAGTTCTTC. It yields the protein CAIPGLAVQAEQFF.

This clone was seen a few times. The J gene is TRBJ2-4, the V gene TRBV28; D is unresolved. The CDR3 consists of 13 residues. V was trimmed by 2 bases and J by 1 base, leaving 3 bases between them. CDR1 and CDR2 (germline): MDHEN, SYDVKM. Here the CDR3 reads CASSLTAKNIQYF. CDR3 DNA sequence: TGTGCCAGCAGTTTAACTGCCAAAAACATTCAGTACTTC.

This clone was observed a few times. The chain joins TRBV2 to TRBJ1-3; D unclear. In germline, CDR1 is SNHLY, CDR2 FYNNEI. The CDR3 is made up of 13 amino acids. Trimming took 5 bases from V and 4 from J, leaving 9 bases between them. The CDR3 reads CASSTREGNTIYF. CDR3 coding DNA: TGTGCCAGCAGTACCCGGGAGGGAAACACCATATATTTT.

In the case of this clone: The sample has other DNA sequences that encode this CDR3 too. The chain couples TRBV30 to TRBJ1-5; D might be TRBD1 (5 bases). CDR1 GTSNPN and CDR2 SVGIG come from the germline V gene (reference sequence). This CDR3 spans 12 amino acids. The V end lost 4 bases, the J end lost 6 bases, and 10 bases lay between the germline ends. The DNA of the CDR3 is TGTGCCTGGAACCTCGACAGTCAGCCCCAGCATTTT. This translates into CAWNLDSQPQHF.

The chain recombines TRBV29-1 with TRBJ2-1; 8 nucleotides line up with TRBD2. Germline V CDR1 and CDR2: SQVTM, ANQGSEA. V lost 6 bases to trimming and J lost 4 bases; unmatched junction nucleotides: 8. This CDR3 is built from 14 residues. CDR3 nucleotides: TGCAGCGTGAATAGCGGGACCACTTACAATGAGCAGTTCTTC. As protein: CSVNSGTTYNEQFF.

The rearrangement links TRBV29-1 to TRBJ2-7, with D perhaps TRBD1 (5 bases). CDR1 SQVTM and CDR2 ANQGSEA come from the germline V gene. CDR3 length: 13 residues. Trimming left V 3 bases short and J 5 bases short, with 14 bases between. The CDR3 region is CSVDVSGKHEQYF. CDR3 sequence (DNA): TGCAGCGTTGATGTGTCAGGGAAACACGAGCAGTACTTC.

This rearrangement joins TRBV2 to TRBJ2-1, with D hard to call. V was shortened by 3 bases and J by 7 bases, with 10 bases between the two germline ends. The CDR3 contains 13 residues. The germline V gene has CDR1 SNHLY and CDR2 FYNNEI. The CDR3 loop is CASSDNSYNEQFF. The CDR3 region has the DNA TGTGCCAGCAGTGATAATAGCTATAATGAGCAGTTCTTC.

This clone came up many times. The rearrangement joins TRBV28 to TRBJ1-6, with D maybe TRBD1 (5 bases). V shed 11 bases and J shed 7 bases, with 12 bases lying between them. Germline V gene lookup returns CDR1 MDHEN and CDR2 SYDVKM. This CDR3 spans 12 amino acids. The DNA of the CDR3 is TGTGCCTCCAGGGTAGTCAATTCACCCCTCCACTTT. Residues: CASRVVNSPLHF.

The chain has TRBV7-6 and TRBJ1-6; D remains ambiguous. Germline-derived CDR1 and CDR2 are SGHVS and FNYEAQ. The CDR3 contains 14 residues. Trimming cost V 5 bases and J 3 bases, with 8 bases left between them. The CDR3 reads CASSIDIYNSPLHF. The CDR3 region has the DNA TGTGCCAGCAGCATCGACATCTATAATTCACCCCTCCACTTT.

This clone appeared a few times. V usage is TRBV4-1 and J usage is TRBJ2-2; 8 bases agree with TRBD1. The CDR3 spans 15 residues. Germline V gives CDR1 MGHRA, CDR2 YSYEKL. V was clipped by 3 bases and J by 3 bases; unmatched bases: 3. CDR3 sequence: CASSHSTGDTGELFF. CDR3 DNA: TGCGCCAGCAGCCACTCGACAGGGGACACCGGGGAGCTGTTTTTT.

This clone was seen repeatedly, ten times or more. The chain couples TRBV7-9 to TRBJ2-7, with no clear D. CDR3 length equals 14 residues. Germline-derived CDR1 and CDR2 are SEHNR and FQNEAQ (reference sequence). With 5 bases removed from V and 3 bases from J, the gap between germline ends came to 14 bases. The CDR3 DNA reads TGTGCCAGCAGCCCCCGCGCGCACCACTACGAGCAGTACTTC. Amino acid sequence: CASSPRAHHYEQYF.

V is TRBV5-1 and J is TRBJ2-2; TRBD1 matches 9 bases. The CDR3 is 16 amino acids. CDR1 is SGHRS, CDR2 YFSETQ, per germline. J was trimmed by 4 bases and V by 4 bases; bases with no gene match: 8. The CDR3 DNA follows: TGCGCCAGCAGCAGAGACAGGGGGGGACTCACCGGGGAGCTGTTTTTT. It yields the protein CASSRDRGGLTGELFF.

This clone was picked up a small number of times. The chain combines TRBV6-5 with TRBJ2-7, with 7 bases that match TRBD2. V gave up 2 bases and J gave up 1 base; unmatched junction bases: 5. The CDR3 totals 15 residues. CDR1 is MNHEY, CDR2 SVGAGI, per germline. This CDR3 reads CASSYGGSHSYEQYF. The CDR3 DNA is TGTGCCAGCAGTTACGGCGGGAGCCATTCCTACGAGCAGTACTTC.

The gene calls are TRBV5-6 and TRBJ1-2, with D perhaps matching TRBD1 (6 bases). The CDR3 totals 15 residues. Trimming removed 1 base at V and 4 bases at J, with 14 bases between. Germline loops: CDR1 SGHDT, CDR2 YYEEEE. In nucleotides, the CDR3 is TGTGCCAGCAGCTTGTACAGGGCAGAACCCTATGGCTACACCTTC. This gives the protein CASSLYRAEPYGYTF.

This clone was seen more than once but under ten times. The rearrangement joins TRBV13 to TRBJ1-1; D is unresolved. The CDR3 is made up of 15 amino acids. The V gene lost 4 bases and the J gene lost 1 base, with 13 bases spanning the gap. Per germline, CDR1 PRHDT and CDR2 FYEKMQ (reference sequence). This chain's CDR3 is CASSSLKGGNTEAFF. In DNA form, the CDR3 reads TGTGCCAGCAGCTCCCTAAAGGGAGGGAACACTGAAGCTTTCTTT.

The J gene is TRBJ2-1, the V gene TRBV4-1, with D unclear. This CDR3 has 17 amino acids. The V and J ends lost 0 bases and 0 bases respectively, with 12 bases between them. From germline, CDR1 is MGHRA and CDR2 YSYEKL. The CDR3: CASSQESPVSSYNEQFF. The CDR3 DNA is TGCGCCAGCAGCCAAGAGAGTCCGGTGAGCTCCTACAATGAGCAGTTCTTC.

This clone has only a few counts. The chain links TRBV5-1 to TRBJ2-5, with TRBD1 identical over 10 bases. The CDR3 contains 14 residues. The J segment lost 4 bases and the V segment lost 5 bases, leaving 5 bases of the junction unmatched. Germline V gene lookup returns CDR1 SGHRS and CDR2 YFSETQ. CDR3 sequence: CASRDGTGAETQYF. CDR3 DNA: TGCGCCAGCAGGGACGGGACAGGGGCAGAGACCCAGTACTTC.

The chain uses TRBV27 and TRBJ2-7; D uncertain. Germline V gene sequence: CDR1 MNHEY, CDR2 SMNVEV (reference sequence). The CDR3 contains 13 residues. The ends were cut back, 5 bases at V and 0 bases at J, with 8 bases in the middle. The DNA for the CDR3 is TGTGCCAGCAGTCCAACAGACTCCTACGAGCAGTACTTC. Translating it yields CASSPTDSYEQYF.

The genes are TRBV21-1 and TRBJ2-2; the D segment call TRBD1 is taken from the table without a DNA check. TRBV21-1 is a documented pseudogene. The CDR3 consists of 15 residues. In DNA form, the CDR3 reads TGTGCCAGCAGCAAAGTTTTGACAGGACTCGGGGAGCTGTTTTTT. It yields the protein CASSKVLTGLGELFF.

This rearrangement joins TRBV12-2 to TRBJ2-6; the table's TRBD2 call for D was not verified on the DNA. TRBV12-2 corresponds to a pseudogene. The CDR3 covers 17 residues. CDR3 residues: CASRLGPSAAGANVLTF. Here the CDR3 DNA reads TGTGCAAGTCGCTTAGGCCCTAGCGCCGCTGGGGCCAACGTCCTGACTTTC.

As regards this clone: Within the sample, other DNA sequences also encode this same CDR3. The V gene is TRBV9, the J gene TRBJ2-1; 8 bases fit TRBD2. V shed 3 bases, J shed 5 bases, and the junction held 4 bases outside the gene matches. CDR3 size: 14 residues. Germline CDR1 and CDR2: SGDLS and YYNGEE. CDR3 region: CASSGSGRHNEQFF. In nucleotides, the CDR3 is TGTGCCAGCAGCGGGAGCGGGAGACACAATGAGCAGTTCTTC.

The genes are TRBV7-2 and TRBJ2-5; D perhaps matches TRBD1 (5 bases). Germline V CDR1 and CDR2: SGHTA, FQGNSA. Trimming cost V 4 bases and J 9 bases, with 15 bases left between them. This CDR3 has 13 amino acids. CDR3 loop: CASSSAHVGAQYF. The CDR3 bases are TGTGCCAGCAGCTCCGCCCACGTAGGGGCCCAGTACTTC.

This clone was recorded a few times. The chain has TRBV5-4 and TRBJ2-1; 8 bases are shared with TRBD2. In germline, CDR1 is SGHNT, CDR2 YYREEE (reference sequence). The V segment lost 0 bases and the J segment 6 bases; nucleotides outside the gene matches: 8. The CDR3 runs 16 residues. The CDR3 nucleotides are TGTGCCAGCAGCTTGGCCCGGGCTAGCGGGTTCAATGAGCAGTTCTTC. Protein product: CASSLARASGFNEQFF.

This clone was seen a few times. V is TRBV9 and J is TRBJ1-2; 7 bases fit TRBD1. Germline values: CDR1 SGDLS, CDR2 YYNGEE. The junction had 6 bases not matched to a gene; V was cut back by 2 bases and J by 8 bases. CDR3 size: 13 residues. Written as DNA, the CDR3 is TGTGCCAGCAGCGTCCGACAGGGCGGGGGCTACACCTTC. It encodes CASSVRQGGGYTF.

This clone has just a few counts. This CDR3 reads CASRGQGGEQYF. The CDR3 coding sequence is TGTGCCAGCAGGGGACAGGGAGGCGAGCAGTACTTC. The rearrangement links TRBV25-1 to TRBJ2-7; the match to TRBD1 covers 9 bases. The CDR3 is 12 amino acids. Trimming removed 6 bases from V and 6 bases from J; junction bases left unmatched: 3. Germline-derived CDR1 and CDR2 are MGHDK and SYGVNS.

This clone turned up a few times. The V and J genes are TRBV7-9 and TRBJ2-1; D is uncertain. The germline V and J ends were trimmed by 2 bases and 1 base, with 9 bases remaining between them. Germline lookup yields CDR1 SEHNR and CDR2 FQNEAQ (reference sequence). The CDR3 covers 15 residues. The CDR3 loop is CASSLSRRSYNEQFF. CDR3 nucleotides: TGTGCCAGCAGCTTATCCCGCAGGTCCTACAATGAGCAGTTCTTC.

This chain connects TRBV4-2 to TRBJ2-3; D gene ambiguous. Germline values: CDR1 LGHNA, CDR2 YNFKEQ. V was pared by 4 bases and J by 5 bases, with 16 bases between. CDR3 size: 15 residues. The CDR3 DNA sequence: TGTGCCAGCAGCCCCAGGTTCGGTGGTAAAGATACGCAGTATTTT. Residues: CASSPRFGGKDTQYF.

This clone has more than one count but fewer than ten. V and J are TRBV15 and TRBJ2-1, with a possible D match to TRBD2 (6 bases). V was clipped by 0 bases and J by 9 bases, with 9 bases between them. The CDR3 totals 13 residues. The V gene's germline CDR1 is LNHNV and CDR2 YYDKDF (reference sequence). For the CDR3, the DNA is TGTGCCACCAGCAGAGATGGGGGAGGTGAGCAGTTCTTC. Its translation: CATSRDGGGEQFF. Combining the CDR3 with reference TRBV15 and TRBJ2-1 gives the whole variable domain DAMVIQNPRYQVTQFGKPVTLSCSQTLNHNVMYWYQQKSSQAPKLLFHYYDKDFNNEADTPDNFQSRRPNTSFCFLDIRSPGLGDTAMYLCATSRDGGGEQFFGPGTRLTVL.